The T cell receptor beta chain described here comes from a study of shared clonotypes between healthy human individuals. Data came from immunoSEQ multiplex PCR; TCRdb stores just in-frame clones and leaves some out. The sample yields around 550,000 clones, almost 97% seen once. V lost 0 bases and J 6 bases, leaving 7 bases between the germline ends. The CDR3 has 13 residues. CDR1 and CDR2 (germline): SGDLS, YYNGEE. This sequence was found in a woman between 25 and 40 years old in good health. Sequencing used naive CD4+ T cells sorted from blood. Documented subset: CD45RA+ positively selected. The rearrangement joins TRBV9 to TRBJ2-1; D call uncertain. The CDR3 spells CASSVVTSNEQFF. The CDR3 DNA sequence: TGTGCCAGCAGCGTAGTAACCAGCAATGAGCAGTTCTTC.